This T cell receptor beta chain was obtained from a study of T-cell memory formation after mild COVID-19. Overall study context: Across donors, TCR clusters were largely donor specific.

In TCRdb, the 5' RACE reads were re-called with MiXCR into one record per CDR3 protein. The table shows under 90,000 distinct CDR3 sequences, with about 14% occurring only once. Germline V gene lookup returns CDR1 SGHRS and CDR2 YFSETQ. The CDR3 runs 17 residues. V lost 0 bases, J lost 3 bases, and 7 bases stayed unmatched. The sequence was collected from an adult woman who had mild COVID-19 (a few samples of this study predate the infection). Cell type and time point are not known. Sequencing input: PBMCs or a T cell subset sorted from them (not recorded which). This chain connects TRBV5-1 to TRBJ2-7; TRBD1 agrees at 12 bases. CDR3: CASSLGGQGAPLYEQYF. In DNA, the CDR3 is TGCGCCAGCAGCTTGGGGGGACAGGGGGCCCCCCTCTACGAGCAGTACTTC.